This T cell receptor beta chain comes out of a study of CD8+CD57+ T cells in acquired aplastic anemia. The CDR3 loop spans 15 amino acids. V was shortened by 1 base and J by 0 bases, with 7 bases between the two germline ends. The germline V gene encodes CDR1 SGHVS and CDR2 FQNEAQ. Worth noting for this clonotype: Its antigen remains unknown.

By flow cytometry, patients selected for sequencing had shown an expansion of CD8+CD57+ cells. As an additional measure, CD8+CD57+ effector memory cells were sequenced from about 15% of the 12 patients. A severe acquired aplastic anemia diagnosis applied to all patients. Genomic DNA was employed as the template in profiling TCR beta VDJ and CDR3. TCRdb re-analysed the reads in MiXCR, keeping a single row per CDR3 protein. Of around 21,000 distinct CDR3 sequences listed, 30% to 50% were seen once; the top ten hold 70% to 90%. Study-level points and caveats: Relative to total CD4+ and CD8+ pools, CD8+CD57+ cells had lower diversity in patients. Controls did not differ significantly from patients in CD8+ Simpson's diversity.

The sample comprised CD8+CD57+ T cells sorted from PBMCs. The subset is: bead-enriched CD8+CD57+ effector memory T cells from SAA patients. V is TRBV7-8 and J is TRBJ1-5, with a weak D call TRBD1 (6 bases). This clonotype originated in a human donor with aplastic anemia. The CDR3 DNA is TGTGCCAGCAGCTTAGAGGACAGTAGCAATCAGCCCCAGCATTTT. Amino acid sequence: CASSLEDSSNQPQHF.